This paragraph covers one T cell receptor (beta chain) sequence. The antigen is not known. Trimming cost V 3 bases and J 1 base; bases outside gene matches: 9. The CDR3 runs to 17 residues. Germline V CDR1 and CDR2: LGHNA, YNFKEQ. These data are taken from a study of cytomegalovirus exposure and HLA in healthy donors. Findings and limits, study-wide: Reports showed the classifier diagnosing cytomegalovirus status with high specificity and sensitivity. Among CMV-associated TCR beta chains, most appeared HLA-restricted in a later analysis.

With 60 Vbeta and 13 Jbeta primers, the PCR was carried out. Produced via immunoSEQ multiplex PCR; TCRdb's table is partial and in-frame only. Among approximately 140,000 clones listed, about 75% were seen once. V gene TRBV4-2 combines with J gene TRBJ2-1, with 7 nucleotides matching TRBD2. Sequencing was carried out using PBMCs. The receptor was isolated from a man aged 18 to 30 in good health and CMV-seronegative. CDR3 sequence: CASSQAFSGSSYNEQFF. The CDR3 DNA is TGTGCCAGCAGCCAGGCTTTTAGCGGGTCTTCCTACAATGAGCAGTTCTTC.